This entry concerns a single T cell receptor beta chain. Its specificity is unknown. The data derive from a study of spatial heterogeneity in lung cancer. Study details: Averaged across combinations, each unique TCR and UMI pairing appeared more than ten times in raw reads, which were uncorrected.

Trimming took 4 bases from V and 0 from J; bases not matched to a gene: 7. From germline, CDR1 is SEHNR and CDR2 FQNEAQ (reference sequence). CDR3 length: 16 amino acids. TCR cDNA molecules each had a unique molecular identifier. One entry per CDR3 protein, called by TCRdb with MiXCR from the 5' RACE reads. The sample has 20,000 to 25,000 distinct CDR3 sequences; just under 9% are singletons. Overall study findings and caveats: Intratumoral expanded alpha and beta TCR counts were found to track tumor mutation counts.

The time point denotes: sample taken at primary tumor resection. Samples were obtained from some 70 donors, all untreated early-stage non-small cell lung cancer patients. From tumor, nontumor lung or frozen PBMC, whole RNA was taken unsorted for sequencing. The chain is built from TRBV7-9 and TRBJ2-7; 9 bases fit TRBD2. This clonotype originated in a male donor with early-stage non-small cell lung cancer. Sequences were derived from lung tumor tissue, sampled at surgery. The CDR3 loop reads CASSSSGTPISYEQYF. As DNA, the CDR3 is TGTGCCAGCAGCTCTAGCGGGACTCCAATCTCCTACGAGCAGTACTTC.